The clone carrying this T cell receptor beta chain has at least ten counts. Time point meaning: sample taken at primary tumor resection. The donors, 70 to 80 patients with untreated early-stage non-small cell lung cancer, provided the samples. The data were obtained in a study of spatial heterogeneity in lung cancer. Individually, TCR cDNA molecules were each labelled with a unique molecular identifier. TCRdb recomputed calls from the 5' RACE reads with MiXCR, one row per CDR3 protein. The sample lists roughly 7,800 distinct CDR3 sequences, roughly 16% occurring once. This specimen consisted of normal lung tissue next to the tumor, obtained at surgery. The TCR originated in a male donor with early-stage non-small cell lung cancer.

The CDR3 reads CASSPRTGGELFF. The CDR3 nucleotides read TGTGCCAGCAGCCCCAGGACGGGCGGGGAGCTGTTTTTT. The V call is TRBV6-5, the J call TRBJ2-2; D is unclear. Trimming took off 6 bases at V and 7 bases at J, with 12 bases between the two ends. CDR3 length equals 13 residues. Germline V gene data show CDR1 as MNHEY and CDR2 as SVGAGI.